Sequencing of this T cell receptor (beta chain) was carried out in a study of multiple sclerosis patients with progressive multifocal leukoencephalopathy. Study at large: Controls were natalizumab-treated multiple sclerosis patients who did not develop PML, sampled longitudinally.

Germline V gene data show CDR1 as SSHAT and CDR2 as FNYEAQ (reference sequence). The CDR3 length is 14 residues. After removal of 5 bases from V and 6 bases from J, the junction contained 10 bases not matched to a gene. The assay was run at survey level. TCRdb keeps only in-frame clones here, not all; method: immunoSEQ multiplex PCR. The sample lists tens of thousands of clones; 88% were seen once. As to time point: before natalizumab initiation. Comments on this clone: Its target is unknown.

Study findings and constraints: Less diverse TRB repertoires were suggested in most PML patients. Whether JC virus or general immunocompromise explains the findings remained unclear.

This TCR came from a human donor with multiple sclerosis. What was sequenced was PBMCs. The rearrangement joins TRBV7-7 to TRBJ2-7; 7 bases map to TRBD2. As DNA, the CDR3 is TGTGCCAGCAGCGCTGCCGGGCGGGGGTCCGAGCAGTACTTC. Protein product: CASSAAGRGSEQYF.